One sample yielded the 8 T cell receptor beta chains listed below, sequenced in a study of cytomegalovirus exposure and HLA in healthy donors. The PCR had 60 Vbeta and 13 Jbeta primers. The repertoire was sequenced with immunoSEQ multiplex PCR; TCRdb's copy has only in-frame clones and lacks some. The table shows about 160,000 clones, with about 82% occurring only once. The sequenced sample consisted of PBMCs. Receptors were obtained from a female donor in good health and CMV-seronegative.

The rearrangement uses TRBV4-1 and TRBJ1-5; TRBD1 might be the D (5 bases). Germline lookup yields CDR1 MGHRA and CDR2 YSYEKL. The CDR3 runs 14 residues. V dropped 0 bases and J dropped 9 bases, with 12 bases sitting between them. Here the CDR3 DNA reads TGCGCCAGCAGCCAAGAACGGGGGTTATCGCCCCAGCATTTT. Amino acid sequence: CASSQERGLSPQHF.

The chain employs TRBV4-2 and TRBJ2-1, with no clear D. In germline, CDR1 is LGHNA, CDR2 YNFKEQ. This CDR3 is built from 17 residues. The ends were cut back, 0 bases at V and 4 bases at J, with 16 bases in the middle. The CDR3 nucleotides read TGTGCCAGCAGCCAAGATCCCTCCAGCCTCGGGTACAATGAGCAGTTCTTC. It codes for CASSQDPSSLGYNEQFF.

The rearrangement links TRBV4-3 to TRBJ1-2; 7 bases are a match to TRBD1. Germline values: CDR1 LGHNA, CDR2 YSLEER. The CDR3 is made up of 14 amino acids. Trimming cost V 0 bases and J 7 bases; bases outside gene matches: 5. CDR3 DNA: TGCGCCAGCAGCCAAGAAAACAGGGGCGGTGGCTACACCTTC. As protein: CASSQENRGGGYTF.

As concerns this clone: The CDR3 ends on some other residue instead of the conserved phenylalanine or tryptophan, so this is likely a read error. V usage is TRBV19 and J usage is TRBJ2-7; D gene ambiguous. Trimming shortened V by 3 bases and J by 4 bases, and 10 bases separated the two germline ends. Germline assignment: CDR1 LNHDA and CDR2 SQIVND (reference sequence). This CDR3 is built from 13 residues. CDR3 region: CASSIADPYEQYL. The DNA of the CDR3 is TGTGCCAGTAGTATCGCGGATCCATACGAGCAGTACCTC.

The CDR3 sequence is CASTKPGGAGADTQYF. The CDR3 DNA follows: TGTGCCAGTACTAAACCCGGGGGAGCGGGAGCAGATACGCAGTATTTT. This chain joins TRBV19 and TRBJ2-3; 8 bases are a match to TRBD2. Germline lookup yields CDR1 LNHDA and CDR2 SQIVND (reference sequence). V dropped 7 bases and J dropped 4; count of bases not matched to a gene: 13. The CDR3 contains 16 residues.

This clone was seen only a few times. The gene calls are TRBV27 and TRBJ2-1, with 8 bases aligning to TRBD1. Germline trimming cut 7 bases from V and 2 bases from J; bases unmatched to any gene: 10. Germline CDR1 is MNHEY and CDR2 is SMNVEV (reference sequence). This CDR3 is built from 16 residues. In DNA form, the CDR3 reads TGTGCCAGCACCGACGCCCGGACAGGGACCTACAATGAGCAGTTCTTC. It translates to CASTDARTGTYNEQFF.

The J gene is TRBJ2-3, the V gene TRBV7-2; 10 nucleotides align to TRBD2. Germline-derived CDR1 and CDR2 are SGHTA and FQGNSA. The length of the CDR3 is 16 residues. The V segment lost 1 base and the J segment 3 bases; nucleotides outside the gene matches: 4. CDR3 protein: CASSLGGSGRTDTQYF. The CDR3, as DNA: TGTGCCAGCAGCTTAGGGGGTAGCGGGAGGACAGATACGCAGTATTTT.

This chain links TRBV5-6 with TRBJ2-2; 7 bases match TRBD2. V dropped 3 bases and J dropped 3; count of bases not matched to a gene: 8. This CDR3 has 16 amino acids. The germline gives CDR1 SGHDT, CDR2 YYEEEE. CDR3 DNA: TGTGCCAGCAGCTCGCTCGGGACTACCCACACCGGGGAGCTGTTTTTT. Encoded protein: CASSSLGTTHTGELFF.